This is a list of T cell receptor beta chains from one sample in a study of T cells in Graves' hyperthyroidism and ophthalmopathy. TCRdb re-analysed the multiplex PCR reads in MiXCR, keeping a single row per CDR3 protein. The sample lists about 300,000 distinct CDR3 sequences, less than 20% occurring once. Sequenced material: blood. The receptors were sampled from a man aged 50 to 60 with Graves' ophthalmopathy. Both conserved end residues are part of each CDR3.

TRBV28	CASSTTGGAWEKLFF
TRBV9	CASSAGQGMDTQYF
TRBV20-1	CSAAGTTTYEQYF
TRBV10-3	CAISDPGLGGNEQFF
TRBV29-1	CSAARGGSGEGKLFF
TRBV11-2	CASSLDRQSSYEQYF
TRBV11-3	CASSSTWGQEQFF
TRBV6-2/TRBV6-3	CASSYPTRAFF
TRBV24-1	CATSEGQGSNQPQHF
TRBV20-1	CSARDPGGTYNEQFF
TRBV6-2/TRBV6-3	CASSYGVSNQPQHF
TRBV9	CASSVTGREQFF
TRBV28	CASVDRGRVYEQYF
TRBV4-1	CASSREAGIRETQYF
TRBV7-6	CASSQLRIAGEDEQFF
TRBV30	CALEIRQGAYGYTF
TRBV20-1	CSARGVGQPYSNQPQHF
TRBV20-1	CSARAPADEKLFF
TRBV4-1	CASSQAILAGQETQYF
TRBV18	CASSLGTENYEQYF
TRBV3-1	CASSQGTGGRTNEKLFF
TRBV3-1	CASSQATGTGVSPLHF
TRBV6-1	CASSEAWVTYEQYF
TRBV30	CAWSVGGAYGYTF
TRBV7-3	CASKLDNTGELFF
TRBV11-2	CASSRTGTGVHEQYF
TRBV7-9	CASSPQGDGTEAFF
TRBV6-1	CASSPYQGIPSTEQYF
TRBV7-9	CASSSRLGQETQYF
TRBV20-1	CSASGTENYGYTF
TRBV28	CASTAGTVRQETQYF
TRBV5-5	CASSLGYVRLQETQYF
TRBV7-9	CASSFFLGTGGDQPQHF
TRBV2	CASSQGQGLSYEQYF
TRBV5-1	CASSFAGDHAYEQYF
TRBV7-2	CASSLARAHYEQYF
TRBV6-1	CASSDLGTATEAFF
TRBV6-1	CASSPTGYHEQYF
TRBV29-1	CSVEERGVVEQFF
TRBV6-1	CASSQGGPEQYF
TRBV20-1	CSARGTGREGLGSYNEQFF
TRBV28	CASSQGPLGTQYF
TRBV2	CASSTDSVAGTEAFF
TRBV7-6	CASSLGGGGRAKDEQFF